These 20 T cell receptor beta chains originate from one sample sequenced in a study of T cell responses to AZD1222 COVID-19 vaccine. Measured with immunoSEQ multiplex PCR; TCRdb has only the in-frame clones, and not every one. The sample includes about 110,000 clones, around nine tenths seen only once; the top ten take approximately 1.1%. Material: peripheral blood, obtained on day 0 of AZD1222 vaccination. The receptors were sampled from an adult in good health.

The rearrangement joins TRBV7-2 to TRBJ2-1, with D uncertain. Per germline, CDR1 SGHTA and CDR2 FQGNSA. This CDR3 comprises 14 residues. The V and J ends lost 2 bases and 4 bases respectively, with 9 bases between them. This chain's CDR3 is CASSLLRVYNEQFF. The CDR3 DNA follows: TGTGCCAGCAGCTTATTAAGGGTTTACAATGAGCAGTTCTTC.

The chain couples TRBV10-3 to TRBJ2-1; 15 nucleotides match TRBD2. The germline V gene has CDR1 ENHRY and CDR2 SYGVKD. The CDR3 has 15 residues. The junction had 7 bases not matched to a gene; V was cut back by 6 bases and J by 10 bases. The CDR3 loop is CAISEMGLAGGEQFF. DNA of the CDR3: TGTGCCATCAGCGAAATGGGACTAGCGGGGGGCGAGCAGTTCTTC.

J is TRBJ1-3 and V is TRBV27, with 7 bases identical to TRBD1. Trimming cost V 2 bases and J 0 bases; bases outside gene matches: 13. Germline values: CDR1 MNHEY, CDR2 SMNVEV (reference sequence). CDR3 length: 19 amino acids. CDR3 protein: CASSLRGHRGARSGNTIYF. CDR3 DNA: TGTGCCAGCAGTTTAAGGGGGCACAGGGGAGCTCGCTCTGGAAACACCATATATTTT.

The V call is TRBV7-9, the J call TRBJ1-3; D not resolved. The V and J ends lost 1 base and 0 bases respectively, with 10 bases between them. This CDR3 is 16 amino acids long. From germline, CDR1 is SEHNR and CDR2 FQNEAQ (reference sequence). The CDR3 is CASSLVLGYSGNTIYF. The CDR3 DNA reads TGTGCCAGCAGCTTAGTCCTGGGATACTCTGGAAACACCATATATTTT.

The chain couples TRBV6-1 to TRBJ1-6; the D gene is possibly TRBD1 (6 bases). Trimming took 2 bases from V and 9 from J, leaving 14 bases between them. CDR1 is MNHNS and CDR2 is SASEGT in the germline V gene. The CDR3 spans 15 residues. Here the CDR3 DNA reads TGTGCCAGCAGTGAATTATTGGGGGGGCTTTCACCCCTCCACTTT. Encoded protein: CASSELLGGLSPLHF.

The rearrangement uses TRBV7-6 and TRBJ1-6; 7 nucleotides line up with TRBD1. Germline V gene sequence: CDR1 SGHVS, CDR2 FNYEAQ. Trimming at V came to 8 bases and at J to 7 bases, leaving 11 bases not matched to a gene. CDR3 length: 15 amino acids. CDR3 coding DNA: TGTGCCAGCCGCCCAAGCGGAGGGGGCAATTCACCCCTCCACTTT. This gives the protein CASRPSGGGNSPLHF.

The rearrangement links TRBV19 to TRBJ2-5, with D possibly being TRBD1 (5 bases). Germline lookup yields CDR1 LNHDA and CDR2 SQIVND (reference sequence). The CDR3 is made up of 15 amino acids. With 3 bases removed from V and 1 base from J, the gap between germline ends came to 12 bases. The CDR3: CASSIPAGLQETQYF. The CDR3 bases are TGTGCCAGTAGTATCCCGGCAGGGCTCCAAGAGACCCAGTACTTC.

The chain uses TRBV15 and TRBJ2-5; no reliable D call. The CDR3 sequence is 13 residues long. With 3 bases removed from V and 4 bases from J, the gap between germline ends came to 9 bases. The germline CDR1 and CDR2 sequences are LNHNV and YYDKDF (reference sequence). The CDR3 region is CATSRAILETQYF. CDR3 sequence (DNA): TGTGCCACCAGCAGGGCGATTTTAGAGACCCAGTACTTC.

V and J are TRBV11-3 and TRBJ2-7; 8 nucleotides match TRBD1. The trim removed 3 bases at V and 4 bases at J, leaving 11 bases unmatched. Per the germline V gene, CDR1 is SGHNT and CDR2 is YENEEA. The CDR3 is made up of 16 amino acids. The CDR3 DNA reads TGTGCCAGCAGCTTCTCCATCGGGACAGGTCGGTACGAGCAGTACTTC. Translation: CASSFSIGTGRYEQYF.

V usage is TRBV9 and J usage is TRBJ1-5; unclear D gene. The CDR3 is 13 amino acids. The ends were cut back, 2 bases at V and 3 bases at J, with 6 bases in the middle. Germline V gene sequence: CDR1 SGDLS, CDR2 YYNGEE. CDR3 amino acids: CASSVSYNQPQHF. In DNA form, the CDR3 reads TGTGCCAGCAGCGTCAGCTACAATCAGCCCCAGCATTTT.

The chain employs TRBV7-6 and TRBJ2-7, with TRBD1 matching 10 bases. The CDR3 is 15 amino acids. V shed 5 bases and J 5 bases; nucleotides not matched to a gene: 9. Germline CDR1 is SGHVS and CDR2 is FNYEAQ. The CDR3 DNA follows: TGTGCCAGCAGCCGTGTCGGGACAGGGGCGGACGAGCAGTACTTC. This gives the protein CASSRVGTGADEQYF.

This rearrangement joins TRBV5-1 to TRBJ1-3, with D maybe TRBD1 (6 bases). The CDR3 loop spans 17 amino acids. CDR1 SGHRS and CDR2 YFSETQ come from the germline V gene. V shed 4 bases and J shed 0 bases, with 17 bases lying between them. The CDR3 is CASSPPGGAPSGNTIYF. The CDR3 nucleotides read TGCGCCAGCAGCCCCCCGGGGGGGGCACCCTCTGGAAACACCATATATTTT.

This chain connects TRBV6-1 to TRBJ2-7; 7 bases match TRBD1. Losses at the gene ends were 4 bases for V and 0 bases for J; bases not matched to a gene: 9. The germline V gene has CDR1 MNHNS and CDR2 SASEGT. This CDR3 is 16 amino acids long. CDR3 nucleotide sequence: TGTGCCAGCAGTGGTACAGGGGCCTTAAGCTCCTACGAGCAGTACTTC. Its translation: CASSGTGALSSYEQYF.

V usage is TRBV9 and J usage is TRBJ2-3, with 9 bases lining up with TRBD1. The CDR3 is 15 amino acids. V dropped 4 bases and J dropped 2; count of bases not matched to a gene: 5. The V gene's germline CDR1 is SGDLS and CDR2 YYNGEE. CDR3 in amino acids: CASSKGQGNTDTQYF. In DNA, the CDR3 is TGTGCCAGCAGCAAGGGACAGGGCAACACAGATACGCAGTATTTT.

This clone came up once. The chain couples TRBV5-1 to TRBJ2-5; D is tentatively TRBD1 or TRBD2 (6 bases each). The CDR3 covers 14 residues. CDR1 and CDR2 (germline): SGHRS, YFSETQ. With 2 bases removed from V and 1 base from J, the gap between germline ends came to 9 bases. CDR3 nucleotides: TGCGCCAGCAGCTTCGGAGGGGGCCAAGAGACCCAGTACTTC. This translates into CASSFGGGQETQYF.

CDR3 amino acids: CASNLGQGNSPLHF. The CDR3 nucleotides read TGTGCCAGCAACCTGGGACAGGGGAATTCACCCCTCCACTTT. J is TRBJ1-6 and V is TRBV28; 10 positions match TRBD1. J lost 7 bases, V lost 7 bases, and 4 bases had no gene match. The germline gives CDR1 MDHEN, CDR2 SYDVKM. This CDR3 has 14 residues.

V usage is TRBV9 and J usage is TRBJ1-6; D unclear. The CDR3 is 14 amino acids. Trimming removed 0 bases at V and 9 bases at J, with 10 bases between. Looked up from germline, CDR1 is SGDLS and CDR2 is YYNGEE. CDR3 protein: CASSVGPTGSPLHF. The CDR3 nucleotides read TGTGCCAGCAGCGTAGGGCCAACGGGTTCACCCCTCCACTTT.

The CDR3, as DNA: TGTGCCAGTAGTATAGTCCCGACAGGGGGCGATGGCTACACCTTC. It codes for CASSIVPTGGDGYTF. V and J are TRBV19 and TRBJ1-2; 10 bases align to TRBD1. The CDR3 runs to 15 residues. In germline, CDR1 is LNHDA, CDR2 SQIVND (reference sequence). After removal of 1 base from V and 6 bases from J, the junction contained 5 bases not matched to a gene.

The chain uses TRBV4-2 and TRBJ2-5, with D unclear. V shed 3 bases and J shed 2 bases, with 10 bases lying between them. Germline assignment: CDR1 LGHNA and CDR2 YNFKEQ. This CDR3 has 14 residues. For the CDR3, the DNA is TGTGCCAGCAGCCATTCCCAGGCACAAGAGACCCAGTACTTC. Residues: CASSHSQAQETQYF.

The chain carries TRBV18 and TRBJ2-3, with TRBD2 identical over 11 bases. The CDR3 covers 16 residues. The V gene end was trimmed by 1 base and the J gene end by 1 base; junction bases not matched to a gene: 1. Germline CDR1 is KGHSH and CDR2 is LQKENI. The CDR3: CASSPQTSGGTDTQYF. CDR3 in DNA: TGTGCCAGCTCACCACAGACTAGCGGGGGCACAGATACGCAGTATTTT.